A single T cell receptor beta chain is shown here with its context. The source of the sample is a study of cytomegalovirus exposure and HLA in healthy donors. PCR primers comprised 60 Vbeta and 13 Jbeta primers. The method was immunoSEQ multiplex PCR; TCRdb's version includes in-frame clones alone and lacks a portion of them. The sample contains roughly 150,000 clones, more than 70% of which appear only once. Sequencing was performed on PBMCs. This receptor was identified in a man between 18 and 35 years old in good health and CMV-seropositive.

As DNA, the CDR3 is TGTGCCACCAGAACAGGGACTAGTTTGACCGGGGAGCTGTTTTTT. The encoded protein is CATRTGTSLTGELFF. This sequence joins TRBV19 and TRBJ2-2, with 8 bases that match TRBD2. CDR1 and CDR2 (germline): LNHDA, SQIVND (reference sequence). V gave up 10 bases and J gave up 5 bases; unmatched junction bases: 12. The CDR3 runs to 15 residues.